Listed here are 6 T cell receptor beta chains from one sample, sequenced in a study of shared clonotypes between healthy human individuals (dated by TCRdb to between 2020 and 2021). The library was obtained by the immunoSEQ multiplex PCR assay. Imported from immuneACCESS, the table was reduced by TCRdb to in-frame sequences with V and J called. These copies leave out some clones; in studies compared against another copy, an unresolved V gene accounts for under half, and the cause of the remainder is not known. For this sample the table gives 550,000 to 850,000 clones, of which approximately 79% were detected only once. Of the sample, about 1.7% falls within the top ten clones. Sequencing was done on a sample of memory CD4+ T cells sorted from blood. The cell subset or site label of this sample denotes: CD45RA-negative fraction. The receptors shown here come from a woman in her twenties or thirties in good health.

The chain has TRBV28 and TRBJ2-7; TRBD1 matches at 7 bases. The CDR3 spans 17 residues. Per the germline V gene, CDR1 is MDHEN and CDR2 is SYDVKM. The ends lost 6 bases at V and 5 bases at J; junction bases unmatched: 19. As DNA, the CDR3 is TGTGCCAGCAGCTCACGTCCCCTCGACAGGGACCCTAACGAGCAGTACTTC. Translation gives CASSSRPLDRDPNEQYF.

This clone was seen more than once but under ten times. V usage is TRBV11-2 and J usage is TRBJ2-1; 7 bases agree with TRBD2. The CDR3 consists of 16 residues. V was clipped by 5 bases and J by 3 bases; unmatched bases: 10. CDR1 and CDR2 (germline): SGHAT, FQNNGV. The CDR3 region has the DNA TGTGCCAGCAGCCCCTCCGGACTAGTTGGCTACAATGAGCAGTTCTTC. It is translated as CASSPSGLVGYNEQFF.

The chain links TRBV4-1 to TRBJ1-1; D is perhaps TRBD1 (5 bases). The germline V gene encodes CDR1 MGHRA and CDR2 YSYEKL. The V end was cut by 2 bases, the J end by 3 bases, with 13 bases between. This CDR3 comprises 15 residues. CDR3 sequence reads: CASSQSNQGDTEAFF. CDR3 nucleotide sequence: TGCGCCAGCAGCCAATCCAACCAGGGAGACACTGAAGCTTTCTTT.

The genes are TRBV27 and TRBJ2-2; D is uncertain. The CDR3 has 14 residues. CDR1 and CDR2 (germline): MNHEY, SMNVEV (reference sequence). V shed 7 bases and J shed 2 bases, with 11 bases lying between them. CDR3 sequence: CASTPTPNTGELFF. In nucleotides, the CDR3 is TGTGCCAGCACGCCGACACCCAACACCGGGGAGCTGTTTTTT.

This chain uses TRBV28 with TRBJ2-2; 8 nucleotides line up with TRBD2. Trimming cost V 3 bases and J 5 bases; bases outside gene matches: 8. The CDR3 has 16 amino acids. The germline gives CDR1 MDHEN, CDR2 SYDVKM. CDR3 protein: CASSFSETSDTGELFF. The CDR3 DNA follows: TGTGCCAGCAGTTTTTCAGAGACTAGCGATACCGGGGAGCTGTTTTTT.

This sequence joins TRBV5-4 and TRBJ2-7, with TRBD1 as a possible D gene (7 bases). Trimming took 0 bases from V and 5 from J, leaving 12 bases between them. The germline V gene has CDR1 SGHNT and CDR2 YYREEE (reference sequence). The CDR3 totals 14 residues. The CDR3 loop reads CASSLVGGGHEQYF. DNA for the CDR3: TGTGCCAGCAGCTTGGTCGGAGGGGGCCACGAGCAGTACTTC.